The source of this T cell receptor (beta chain) is a study of shared clonotypes between healthy human individuals. Study-level points and caveats: The four-donor shared clonotypes exceeded non-shared clonotypes in generation probability, with non-shared ones scoring lower.

About this clone itself: The target antigen is unknown.

Assay used: immunoSEQ multiplex PCR; TCRdb lists only in-frame clones, some missing. The sample consists of 300,000 to 350,000 clones, over 70% of them appearing once. The donor population consisted of healthy HIV-negative adults with no recent acute infections or vaccinations. CD45RA+ naive and CD45RA-negative memory subsets were separated from CD4+ cells. CDR3 size: 13 residues. In germline, CDR1 is LNHDA, CDR2 SQIVND (reference sequence). J lost 2 bases, V lost 5 bases, and 3 bases had no gene match. Sequencing was performed on memory CD4+ T cells sorted from blood. Noted subset: CD45RA-negative fraction. The receptor was derived from a man aged 25 to 45 in good health. This chain joins TRBV19 and TRBJ2-7, with 7 bases matching TRBD2. This chain's CDR3 is CASSFGGTYEQYF. CDR3 coding DNA: TGTGCCAGTAGTTTCGGGGGGACCTACGAGCAGTACTTC. Full variable domain (outside the CDR3, taken from reference TRBV19 and TRBJ2-7): DGGITQSPKYLFRKEGQNVTLSCEQNLNHDAMYWYRQDPGQGLRLIYYSQIVNDFQKGDIAEGYSVSREKKESFPLTVTSAQKNPTAFYLCASSFGGTYEQYFGPGTRLTVT.